This is a list of T cell receptor beta chains from one sample in a study of cytomegalovirus exposure and HLA in healthy donors. Sequenced by immunoSEQ multiplex PCR; TCRdb stores in-frame clones only, minus some. The sample shows roughly 120,000 clones, roughly 73% of them seen only once. Source material: PBMCs. These receptor sequences come from a woman in her 30s in good health and CMV-seronegative. CDR3s include the opening cysteine and the closing phenylalanine or tryptophan. D genes are given only for firm matches. Not every row has a clone size; where given, it reads once, few, many or a size class.

>TRBJ1-1|12|TRBV30|NA|NA
CAWGPQGAEAFF
TGTGCCTGGGGGCCACAAGGGGCTGAAGCTTTCTTT
>TRBJ2-1|15|TRBV6-5|TRBD2|NA
CASRLAGGVYNEQFF
TGTGCCAGCAGATTAGCGGGAGGTGTTTACAATGAGCAGTTCTTC
>TRBJ1-2|14|TRBV5-6|NA|NA
CASSLARSGDGYTF
TGTGCCAGCAGCTTGGCACGCTCCGGGGATGGCTACACCTTC
>TRBJ2-1|16|TRBV2|NA|NA
CASNLKHPFSYNEQFF
TGTGCCAGCAATCTGAAACACCCCTTCTCCTACAATGAGCAGTTCTTC
>TRBJ1-1|15|TRBV27|TRBD1|NA
CASSSSGTVNTEAFF
TGTGCCAGCAGTTCCTCCGGGACAGTGAACACTGAAGCTTTCTTT
>TRBJ2-2|15|TRBV7-7|TRBD2|NA
CASRPGTMGTGELFF
TGTGCCAGCAGGCCCGGGACTATGGGGACCGGGGAGCTGTTTTTT
>TRBJ2-3|16|TRBV7-6|TRBD2|NA
CASSLGGWTGGDTQYF
TGTGCCAGCAGCTTAGGGGGGTGGACGGGGGGAGATACGCAGTATTTT
>TRBJ2-2|15|TRBV5-4|NA|NA
CASSFGTPNTGELFF
TGTGCCAGCAGCTTTGGGACACCTAACACCGGGGAGCTGTTTTTT
>TRBJ2-1|14|TRBV29-1|NA|NA
CSVGSGTLYNEQFF
TGCAGCGTTGGTTCCGGGACACTTTACAATGAGCAGTTCTTC
>TRBJ1-5|15|TRBV6-5|NA|NA
CASSYDGRVGGPQHF
TGTGCCAGCAGTTACGACGGCAGGGTGGGGGGGCCCCAGCATTTT
>TRBJ2-5|13|TRBV29-1|NA|NA
CSVEDGLLRRQYF
TGCAGCGTTGAAGATGGCTTACTAAGGAGGCAGTACTTC
>TRBJ2-7|15|TRBV7-2|NA|NA
CASSSTSTGPYEQYF
TGTGCCAGCAGCTCCACCTCGACAGGACCCTACGAGCAGTACTTC
>TRBJ1-1|13|TRBV28|TRBD1|NA
CASSFSGGGKAFF
TGTGCCAGCAGTTTTTCAGGAGGGGGCAAGGCTTTCTTT
>TRBJ2-3|17|TRBV5-1|TRBD2|NA
CASSLKGSGGQGDTQYF
TGCGCCAGCAGCTTGAAGGGTAGCGGGGGGCAGGGAGATACGCAGTATTTT
>TRBJ2-2|14|TRBV19|NA|NA
CASSPGHLGRELFF
TGTGCCAGTAGTCCGGGACACCTCGGCCGGGAGCTGTTTTTT
>TRBJ2-1|14|TRBV7-2|NA|NA
CASSLQVSYNEQFF
TGTGCCAGCAGCTTACAGGTTTCCTACAATGAGCAGTTCTTC
>TRBJ1-1|13|TRBV6-6|NA|NA
CASSYREDTEAFF
TGTGCCAGCAGTTACAGGGAGGACACTGAAGCTTTCTTT
>TRBJ2-3|13|TRBV7-7|TRBD1|NA
CASSTGGTDTQYF
TGTGCCAGCAGTACAGGGGGTACAGATACGCAGTATTTT
>TRBJ1-1|15|TRBV6-5|TRBD1|NA
CASRRDRGPITEAFF
TGTGCCAGCAGACGGGACAGGGGGCCTATCACTGAAGCTTTCTTT
>TRBJ2-7|11|TRBV29-1|NA|NA
CSVGEAGPRYF
TGCAGCGTGGGGGAGGCAGGCCCTCGGTACTTC
>TRBJ1-5|14|TRBV30|NA|NA
CAWSHTGGRQPQHF
TGTGCCTGGAGCCATACTGGGGGCCGGCAGCCCCAGCATTTT
>TRBJ2-2|16|TRBV30|NA|NA
CAWTPSILVRTGELFF
TGTGCCTGGACTCCCTCCATACTAGTTCGCACCGGGGAGCTGTTTTTT
>TRBJ1-6|15|TRBV6-1|NA|once
CATQDRSSYNSPLHF
TGTGCCACGCAGGACAGAAGCTCCTATAATTCACCCCTCCACTTT
>TRBJ1-1|16|TRBV5-6|NA|few
CASSSPRGILNTEAFF
TGTGCCAGCAGCTCCCCGCGGGGGATTCTTAACACTGAAGCTTTCTTT
>TRBJ2-7|13|TRBV13|NA|NA
CASSSLNSYEQYF
TGTGCCAGCAGCTCCCTTAACAGCTACGAGCAGTACTTC
>TRBJ1-4|13|TRBV11-3|NA|NA
CASSVDWNEKLFF
TGTGCCAGCAGCGTCGACTGGAATGAAAAACTGTTTTTT
>TRBJ2-3|14|TRBV2|TRBD2|NA
CASPLAGEGNTQYF
TGTGCCAGCCCCTTAGCGGGAGAGGGCAATACGCAGTATTTT
>TRBJ1-1|15|TRBV5-1|TRBD1|NA
CASSGGTGWDTEAFF
TGCGCCAGCAGCGGGGGGACAGGGTGGGATACTGAAGCTTTCTTT
>TRBJ1-5|13|TRBV19|TRBD1|NA
CASWDSSNQPQHF
TGTGCCAGCTGGGACAGTAGCAATCAGCCCCAGCATTTT
>TRBJ1-1|17|TRBV4-1|NA|NA
CASSHPDFSAGNTEAFF
TGCGCCAGCAGCCATCCCGACTTCTCGGCGGGGAACACTGAAGCTTTCTTT
>TRBJ2-1|12|TRBV15|TRBD1|NA
CATSRGKGQGVF
TGTGCCACCAGCAGAGGTAAAGGACAGGGGGTCTTC
>TRBJ2-1|17|TRBV28|TRBD2|NA
CASSTGGLAGGHNEQFF
TGTGCCAGCAGCACCGGGGGACTAGCGGGGGGGCACAATGAGCAGTTCTTC
>TRBJ2-5|14|TRBV7-2|TRBD2|NA
CASSLGGGRETQYF
TGTGCCAGCAGCCTCGGGGGGGGTCGGGAGACCCAGTACTTC
>TRBJ1-1|14|TRBV21-1|NA|NA
CASLERGMNTEAFF
TGTGCCAGCCTAGAGCGGGGAATGAACACTGAAGCTTTCTTT
>TRBJ2-5|13|TRBV10-1|NA|NA
CASSDGRGETQYF
TGCGCCAGCAGTGATGGCCGCGGGGAGACCCAGTACTTC
>TRBJ2-7|12|TRBV5-4|NA|NA
CASSLDGGEQYF
TGTGCCAGCAGCTTGGACGGTGGCGAGCAGTACTTC
>TRBJ1-2|15|TRBV6-5|NA|NA
CASSYSGSPNYGYTF
TGTGCCAGCAGTTACTCGGGCAGTCCTAACTATGGCTACACCTTC
>TRBJ1-6|15|TRBV4-3|NA|NA
CASSQDSGKNSPLHF
TGCGCCAGCAGCCAAGATTCAGGGAAAAATTCACCCCTCCACTTT
>TRBJ2-1|16|TRBV30|NA|NA
CAWSGRGGISYNEQFF
TGTGCCTGGAGTGGGAGGGGCGGGATCTCCTACAATGAGCAGTTCTTC
>TRBJ1-1|11|TRBV2|NA|NA
CASSPQGMAFF
TGTGCCAGCAGCCCACAGGGAATGGCTTTCTTT
>TRBJ1-6|14|TRBV18|NA|NA
CASSPSSEVSPLHF
TGTGCCAGCTCACCAAGTTCCGAGGTGTCACCCCTCCACTTT
>TRBJ1-2|14|TRBV29-1|TRBD1|NA
CSVWGTGINYGYTF
TGCAGCGTTTGGGGGACAGGGATAAACTATGGCTACACCTTC
>TRBJ2-7|13|TRBV5-1|TRBD1|NA
CASSLGTGYEQYF
TGCGCCAGCAGCTTGGGGACAGGGTACGAGCAGTACTTC
>TRBJ2-2|14|TRBV7-2|NA|few
CASSLGGDTGELFF
TGTGCCAGCAGCTTAGGGGGGGACACCGGGGAGCTGTTTTTT
>TRBJ2-3|16|TRBV29-1|NA|NA
CSVDLWASNNGDTQYF
TGCAGCGTTGATCTTTGGGCATCCAACAACGGAGATACGCAGTATTTT
>TRBJ2-1|16|TRBV5-1|TRBD2|NA
CASSWAAGGPSDEQFF
TGCGCCAGCAGCTGGGCGGCGGGAGGGCCCTCAGATGAGCAGTTCTTC
>TRBJ2-5|15|TRBV4-1|NA|NA
CASSQGRGREETQYF
TGCGCCAGCAGCCAAGGAAGGGGCAGAGAAGAGACCCAGTACTTC
>TRBJ2-4|12|TRBV6-4|TRBD1|few
CASSDNTGVMYF
TGTGCCAGCAGTGACAATACAGGGGTCATGTACTTC
>TRBJ1-1|13|TRBV11-1|NA|NA
CASSLRRGTEAFF
TGTGCCAGCAGCTTAAGACGGGGGACTGAAGCTTTCTTT
>TRBJ2-7|13|TRBV5-1|TRBD1|NA
CASSRDRPYEQYF
TGCGCCAGCAGCCGGGACAGGCCCTACGAGCAGTACTTC
>TRBJ1-3|13|TRBV5-1|NA|NA
CASSLDFGNTIYF
TGCGCCAGCAGCTTGGACTTTGGAAACACCATATATTTT
>TRBJ1-1|14|TRBV10-3|NA|NA
CAIGRDTLTTEAFF
TGTGCCATCGGCCGGGACACCCTAACGACTGAAGCTTTCTTT
>TRBJ1-1|14|TRBV9|NA|NA
CASSVEPGNTEAFF
TGTGCCAGCAGCGTAGAGCCCGGGAACACTGAAGCTTTCTTT
>TRBJ1-5|13|TRBV18|TRBD1|NA
CASSLTGEQPQHF
TGTGCCAGCTCACTAACAGGGGAACAGCCCCAGCATTTT
>TRBJ1-2|12|TRBV5-1|NA|NA
CASSLASEGYTF
TGCGCCAGCAGCTTGGCGAGTGAAGGCTACACCTTC
>TRBJ2-7|16|TRBV27|TRBD1|NA
CASSSRTGLEGNEQYF
TGTGCCAGCAGTTCTCGGACAGGGTTGGAGGGAAACGAGCAGTACTTC
>TRBJ2-3|13|TRBV18|NA|NA
CASSPQDSDTQYF
TGTGCCAGCTCACCCCAGGACTCAGATACGCAGTATTTT
>TRBJ1-2|13|TRBV5-6|NA|NA
CASSRVQNWGYTF
TGTGCCAGCAGCCGAGTGCAAAATTGGGGCTACACCTTC
>TRBJ1-1|12|TRBV29-1|NA|NA
CSVGEGDTEAFF
TGCAGCGTAGGTGAGGGGGACACTGAAGCTTTCTTT